The 23 T cell receptor beta chains given below trace back to one sample, sequenced in a study of T cell responses to AZD1222 COVID-19 vaccine. Profiled with immunoSEQ multiplex PCR; TCRdb holds only in-frame clones, not every one. The top ten clones hold 3.6% of a sample with about 200,000 clones, roughly nine tenths of them seen once. Here the sequenced sample was peripheral blood, taken 28 days after the second dose of the MenACWY control vaccine. The receptors come from an adult who received the MenACWY meningococcal vaccine as a control.

In its sample, this clone was seen once. The rearrangement links TRBV24-1 to TRBJ2-1; D perhaps matches TRBD1 (5 bases). V lost 4 bases, J lost 0 bases, and 9 bases lay in between. The V gene's germline CDR1 is KGHDR and CDR2 SFDVKD. The CDR3 extends over 15 amino acids. The CDR3 sequence: CATSDRASSYNEQFF. The CDR3 nucleotides are TGTGCCACCAGTGACAGGGCGAGCTCCTACAATGAGCAGTTCTTC.

The chain joins TRBV6-5 to TRBJ2-5; 9 nucleotides agree with TRBD2. J gave up 3 bases and V 6 bases, and 2 bases lay outside the gene matches. The CDR3 loop spans 13 amino acids. The germline V gene encodes CDR1 MNHEY and CDR2 SVGAGI. This CDR3 reads CASRTSGKETQYF. DNA of the CDR3: TGTGCCAGCAGGACTAGCGGAAAAGAGACCCAGTACTTC.

The V call is TRBV4-1, the J call TRBJ1-2, with D tentatively TRBD1 (5 bases). Germline V CDR1 and CDR2: MGHRA, YSYEKL. Between the trimmed V and J ends, which lost 1 base and 3 bases, there was a span of 21 bases. The CDR3 has 18 amino acids. Here the CDR3 reads CASSQAGLGGDPYYGYTF. The DNA of the CDR3 is TGCGCCAGCAGCCAAGCAGGGTTAGGAGGGGACCCCTACTATGGCTACACCTTC.

The chain links TRBV10-2 to TRBJ1-5, with D uncertain. CDR3 length: 14 amino acids. V was clipped by 6 bases and J by 4 bases, with 13 bases between them. Germline V gene data show CDR1 as WSHSY and CDR2 as SAAADI. As DNA, the CDR3 is TGCGCCAGCAGCCAACAAGGACGGAATCAGCCCCAGCATTTT. It yields the protein CASSQQGRNQPQHF.

V usage is TRBV12-1 and J usage is TRBJ2-1; no check of the table's D call, TRBD1, against the DNA was made. TRBV12-1 is labeled a pseudogene. CDR3 length equals 17 residues. The CDR3 sequence is CASSSWTDYRVCNEQFF. The CDR3 coding sequence is TGTGCCAGCAGCTCATGGACAGACTACAGAGTTTGCAATGAGCAGTTCTTC.

The CDR3 reads CASSSGLVGSNEQFF. The CDR3 bases are TGCGCCAGCAGCTCCGGACTAGTCGGGAGTAATGAGCAGTTCTTC. This chain connects TRBV5-1 to TRBJ2-1; TRBD2 matches 7 bases. Germline CDR1 is SGHRS and CDR2 is YFSETQ. The CDR3 is made up of 15 amino acids. Germline trimming cut 3 bases from V and 7 bases from J; bases unmatched to any gene: 10.

The chain carries TRBV3-1 (or the pseudogene TRBV3-2) and TRBJ1-2, with 7 bases matching TRBD1. CDR1 LGHDT and CDR2 YNNKEL come from the germline V gene (reference sequence). J lost 5 bases, V lost 1 base, and 4 bases had no gene match. This CDR3 comprises 14 residues. CDR3 in DNA: TGTGCCAGCAGCCAAGCAGGGGGAAGTTATGGCTACACCTTC. Translated, it gives CASSQAGGSYGYTF.

This chain connects TRBV7-2 to TRBJ2-7, with TRBD2 matching 8 bases. The CDR3 covers 18 residues. V trimming: 3 bases; J trimming: 2 bases; junction bases outside the gene matches: 15. The V gene's germline CDR1 is SGHTA and CDR2 FQGNSA. The DNA for the CDR3 is TGTGCCAGCAGCTTCCCCGGGGGGCGCGGGGGGCCGACCTACGAGCAGTACTTC. Translating gives CASSFPGGRGGPTYEQYF. The variable domain in full, with the rest retrieved from reference TRBV7-2 and TRBJ2-7, is GAGVSQSPSNKVTEKGKDVELRCDPISGHTALYWYRQSLGQGLEFLIYFQGNSAPDKSGLPSDRFSAERTGGSVSTLTIQRTQQEDSAVYLCASSFPGGRGGPTYEQYFGPGTRLTVT.

The chain carries TRBV5-1 and TRBJ2-2; D ambiguous. The V gene lost 1 base and the J gene lost 6 bases, with 13 bases spanning the gap. The germline V gene has CDR1 SGHRS and CDR2 YFSETQ. This CDR3 has 15 amino acids. The CDR3 here is CASSLIRVGSGELFF. CDR3 nucleotides: TGCGCCAGCAGCTTGATCCGGGTGGGGTCCGGGGAGCTGTTTTTT.

The chain carries TRBV25-1 and TRBJ1-2; no reliable D call. Trimming stripped 6 bases from V and 3 bases from J, with 14 bases between. Germline loops: CDR1 MGHDK, CDR2 SYGVNS. This CDR3 contains 14 residues. The CDR3 spells CASRETGGYYGYTF. In DNA, the CDR3 is TGTGCCAGCAGGGAAACTGGCGGCTACTATGGCTACACCTTC.

The chain recombines TRBV30 with TRBJ1-5; weak D call: TRBD1 (5 bases). The CDR3 loop spans 13 amino acids. Germline-derived CDR1 and CDR2 are GTSNPN and SVGIG (reference sequence). Trimming shortened V by 4 bases and J by 3 bases, and 10 bases separated the two germline ends. CDR3 amino acids: CAWNRGVNQPQHF. The CDR3 DNA sequence: TGTGCCTGGAACCGAGGGGTCAATCAGCCCCAGCATTTT.

This clone has more than one count but fewer than ten. The chain uses TRBV24-1 and TRBJ2-3; the match to TRBD1 covers 12 bases. Germline lookup yields CDR1 KGHDR and CDR2 SFDVKD. The V and J ends lost 3 bases and 5 bases, in that order; junction bases with no gene match: 5. The CDR3 runs 16 residues. The CDR3: CATSDRDRGLGDTQYF. CDR3 sequence (DNA): TGTGCCACCAGTGATCGGGACAGGGGGCTTGGAGATACGCAGTATTTT.

In its sample, this clone was seen once. V usage is TRBV2 and J usage is TRBJ2-1, with TRBD1 matching 10 bases. Germline V gene data show CDR1 as SNHLY and CDR2 as FYNNEI. V trimming: 5 bases; J trimming: 7 bases; junction bases outside the gene matches: 11. The CDR3 spans 16 residues. The CDR3 region is CASSPLGQGFGNEQFF. CDR3 DNA sequence: TGTGCCAGCAGTCCCCTGGGACAGGGGTTTGGGAATGAGCAGTTCTTC.

The chain joins TRBV7-6 to TRBJ1-1; D remains ambiguous. Germline values: CDR1 SGHVS, CDR2 FNYEAQ. The CDR3 consists of 15 residues. V lost 0 bases and J 2 bases, leaving 10 bases between the germline ends. CDR3 nucleotide sequence: TGTGCCAGCAGCTTAGCGGCGATGGGTAACACTGAAGCTTTCTTT. Protein sequence: CASSLAAMGNTEAFF.

Points on this clone: Other DNA sequences in the sample encode the same CDR3. The chain links TRBV9 to TRBJ1-1, with D hard to call. Germline CDR1 is SGDLS and CDR2 is YYNGEE. This CDR3 region has 13 residues. Trimming took off 0 bases at V and 4 bases at J, with 7 bases between the two ends. CDR3 sequence: CASSVGSPTEAFF. The CDR3 DNA reads as TGTGCCAGCAGCGTAGGTAGTCCCACTGAAGCTTTCTTT.

The chain employs TRBV28 and TRBJ1-1; D is undetermined. Germline V gene lookup returns CDR1 MDHEN and CDR2 SYDVKM. The CDR3 spans 16 residues. V lost 3 bases, J lost 1 base, and 15 bases lay in between. CDR3 sequence reads: CASSFHNSGGNTEAFF. Here the CDR3 DNA reads TGTGCCAGCAGTTTTCATAACTCGGGTGGGAACACTGAAGCTTTCTTT.

J is TRBJ2-1 and V is TRBV7-3; D gene ambiguous. The CDR3 consists of 13 residues. Trimming left V 4 bases short and J 0 bases short, with 4 bases between. Germline V gene sequence: CDR1 SGHTA, CDR2 FQGTGA. This CDR3 reads CASSYRSYNEQFF. The CDR3 region has the DNA TGTGCCAGCAGCTACCGCTCCTACAATGAGCAGTTCTTC.

This chain uses TRBV6-5 with TRBJ1-6; D is possibly TRBD1 (5 bases). CDR1 is MNHEY and CDR2 is SVGAGI in the germline V gene. This CDR3 spans 14 amino acids. Trimming shortened V by 0 bases and J by 10 bases, and 10 bases separated the two germline ends. CDR3: CASSYSRGPSPLHF. In DNA form, the CDR3 reads TGTGCCAGCAGTTACTCGAGGGGACCCTCACCCCTCCACTTT.

This rearrangement joins TRBV6-5 to TRBJ2-7; 8 bases fit TRBD1. V dropped 6 bases and J dropped 4; count of bases not matched to a gene: 8. The CDR3 length is 14 residues. Looked up from germline, CDR1 is MNHEY and CDR2 is SVGAGI. CDR3 amino acids: CASSLIGTGYEQYF. DNA for the CDR3: TGTGCCAGCAGCCTGATAGGGACAGGATACGAGCAGTACTTC.

The V call is TRBV5-4, the J call TRBJ1-2; a possible D gene is TRBD1 (6 bases). This CDR3 has 13 amino acids. The V gene lost 2 bases and the J gene lost 6 bases, with 11 bases spanning the gap. Germline assignment: CDR1 SGHNT and CDR2 YYREEE (reference sequence). This CDR3 is CASSLQGVNGYTF. The CDR3 DNA is TGTGCCAGCAGCTTACAGGGCGTTAATGGCTACACCTTC. The entire variable domain, with the rest obtained from reference TRBV5-4 and TRBJ1-2, is as follows: ETGVTQSPTHLIKTRGQQVTLRCSSQSGHNTVSWYQQALGQGPQFIFQYYREEENGRGNFPPRFSGLQFPNYSSELNVNALELDDSALYLCASSLQGVNGYTFGSGTRLTVV.

This chain connects TRBV7-9 to TRBJ1-1; D is unclear. The CDR3 extends over 15 amino acids. Trimming cost V 6 bases and J 4 bases, with 18 bases left between them. Looked up from germline, CDR1 is SEHNR and CDR2 is FQNEAQ (reference sequence). The CDR3 here is CASSKPDLGGTEAFF. DNA for the CDR3: TGTGCCAGCAGTAAACCCGATCTGGGCGGCACTGAAGCTTTCTTT.

This clone was observed a single time. The rearrangement uses TRBV12-3 or TRBV12-4 and TRBJ2-7, with D uncertain. V was shortened by 1 base and J by 6 bases, with 4 bases between the two germline ends. This CDR3 region has 11 residues. The CDR3 DNA reads as TGTGCCAGCAGTTTAGGGACCGAGCAGTACTTC. Its protein is CASSLGTEQYF.

The chain recombines TRBV11-2 with TRBJ1-5, with unresolved D. From germline, CDR1 is SGHAT and CDR2 FQNNGV. The CDR3 runs to 17 residues. Trimming left V 0 bases short and J 4 bases short, with 16 bases between. In DNA form, the CDR3 reads TGTGCCAGCAGCTTAGACCGCGTTCTTGGGCCTAATCAGCCCCAGCATTTT. Residues: CASSLDRVLGPNQPQHF. The full variable domain, rest sourced from reference TRBV11-2 and TRBJ1-5, is EAGVAQSPRYKIIEKRQSVAFWCNPISGHATLYWYQQILGQGPKLLIQFQNNGVVDDSQLPKDRFSAERLKGVDSTLKIQPAKLEDSAVYLCASSLDRVLGPNQPQHFGDGTRLSIL.